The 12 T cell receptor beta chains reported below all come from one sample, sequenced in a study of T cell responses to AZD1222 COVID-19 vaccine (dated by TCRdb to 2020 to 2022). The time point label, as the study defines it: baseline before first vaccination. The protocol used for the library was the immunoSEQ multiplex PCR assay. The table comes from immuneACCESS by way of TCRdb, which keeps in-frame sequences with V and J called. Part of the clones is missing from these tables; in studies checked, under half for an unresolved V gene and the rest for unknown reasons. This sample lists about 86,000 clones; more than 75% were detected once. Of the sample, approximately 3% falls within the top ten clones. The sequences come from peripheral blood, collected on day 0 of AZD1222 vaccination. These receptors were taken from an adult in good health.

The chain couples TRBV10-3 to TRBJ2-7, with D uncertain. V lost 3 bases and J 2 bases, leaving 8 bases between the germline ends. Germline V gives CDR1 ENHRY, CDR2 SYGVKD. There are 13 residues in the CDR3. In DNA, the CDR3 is TGTGCCATCAGTGACGCTAGTACCTACGAGCAGTACTTC. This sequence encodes CAISDASTYEQYF.

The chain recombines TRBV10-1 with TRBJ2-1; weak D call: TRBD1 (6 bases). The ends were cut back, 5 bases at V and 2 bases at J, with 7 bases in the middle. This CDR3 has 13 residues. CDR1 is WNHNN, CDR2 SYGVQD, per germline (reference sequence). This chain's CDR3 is CASSPGAYNEQFF. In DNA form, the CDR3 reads TGCGCCAGCAGTCCAGGGGCCTACAATGAGCAGTTCTTC.

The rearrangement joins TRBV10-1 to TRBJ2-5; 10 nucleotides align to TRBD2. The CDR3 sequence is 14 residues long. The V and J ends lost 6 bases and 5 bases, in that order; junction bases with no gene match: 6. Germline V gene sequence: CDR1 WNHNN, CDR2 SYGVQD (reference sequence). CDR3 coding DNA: TGCGCCAGCAGCGCCGGGACTAGCGTTGAGACCCAGTACTTC. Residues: CASSAGTSVETQYF.

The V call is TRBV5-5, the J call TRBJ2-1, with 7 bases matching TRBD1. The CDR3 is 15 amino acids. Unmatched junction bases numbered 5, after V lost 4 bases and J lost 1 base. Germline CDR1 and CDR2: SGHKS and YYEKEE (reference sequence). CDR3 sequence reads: CASSLTGTSYNEQFF. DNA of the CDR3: TGTGCCAGCAGCCTGACAGGGACGTCCTACAATGAGCAGTTCTTC.

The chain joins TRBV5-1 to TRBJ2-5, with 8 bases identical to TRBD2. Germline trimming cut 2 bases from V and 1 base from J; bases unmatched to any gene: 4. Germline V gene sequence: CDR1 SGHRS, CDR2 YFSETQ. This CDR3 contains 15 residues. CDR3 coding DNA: TGCGCCAGCAGCTTTATTAGCGGGACCCAAGAGACCCAGTACTTC. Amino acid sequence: CASSFISGTQETQYF.

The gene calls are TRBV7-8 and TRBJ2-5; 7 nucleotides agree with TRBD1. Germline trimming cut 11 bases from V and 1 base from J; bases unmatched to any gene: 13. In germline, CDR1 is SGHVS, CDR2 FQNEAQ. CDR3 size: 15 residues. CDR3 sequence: CASHHRDSPQETQYF. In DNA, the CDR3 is TGTGCCTCACACCACCGGGACAGTCCCCAAGAGACCCAGTACTTC.

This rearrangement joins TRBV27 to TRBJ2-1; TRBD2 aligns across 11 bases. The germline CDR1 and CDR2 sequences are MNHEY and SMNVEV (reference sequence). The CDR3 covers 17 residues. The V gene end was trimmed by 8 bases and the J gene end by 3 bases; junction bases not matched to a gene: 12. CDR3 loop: CASSPGVAGGGYNEQFF. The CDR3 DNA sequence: TGTGCCAGCTCCCCCGGGGTAGCGGGGGGGGGCTACAATGAGCAGTTCTTC.

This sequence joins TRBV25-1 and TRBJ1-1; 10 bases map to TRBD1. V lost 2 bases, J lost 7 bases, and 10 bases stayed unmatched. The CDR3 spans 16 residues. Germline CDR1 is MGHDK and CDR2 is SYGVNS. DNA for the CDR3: TGTGCCAGCAGTGAACGCACCCCGGGACAGGGGATTGAAGCTTTCTTT. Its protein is CASSERTPGQGIEAFF.

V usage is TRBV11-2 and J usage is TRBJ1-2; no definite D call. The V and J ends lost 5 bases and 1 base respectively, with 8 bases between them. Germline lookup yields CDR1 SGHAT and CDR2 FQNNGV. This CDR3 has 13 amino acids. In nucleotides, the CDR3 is TGTGCCAGCAGCGCCCGTAATAACTATGGCTACACCTTC. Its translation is CASSARNNYGYTF.

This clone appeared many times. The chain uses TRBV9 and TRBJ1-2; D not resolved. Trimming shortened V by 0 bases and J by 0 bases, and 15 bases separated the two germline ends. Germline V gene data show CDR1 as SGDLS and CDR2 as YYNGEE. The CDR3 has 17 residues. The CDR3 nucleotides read TGTGCCAGCAGCGTAGAAAACGCAGGCTCAGCTAACTATGGCTACACCTTC. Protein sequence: CASSVENAGSANYGYTF.

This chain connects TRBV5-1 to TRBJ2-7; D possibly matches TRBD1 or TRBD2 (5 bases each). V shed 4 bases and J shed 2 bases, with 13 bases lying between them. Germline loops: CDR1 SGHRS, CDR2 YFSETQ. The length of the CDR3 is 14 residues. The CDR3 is CASSPGRAAYEQYF. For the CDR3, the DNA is TGCGCCAGCAGCCCGGGACGAGCGGCCTACGAGCAGTACTTC.

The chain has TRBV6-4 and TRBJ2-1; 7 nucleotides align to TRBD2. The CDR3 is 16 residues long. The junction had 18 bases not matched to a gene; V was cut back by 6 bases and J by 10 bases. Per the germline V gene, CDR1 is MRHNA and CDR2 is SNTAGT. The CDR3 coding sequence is TGTGCCAGCAGCTCGGAGCGGACTAGATCCACATCCGAGCAGTTCTTC. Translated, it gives CASSSERTRSTSEQFF.